This TCR beta chain was retrieved from a study of blood T cell repertoires in COVID-19 (dated by TCRdb to the early 2020s). Concerning the study at large: The collaborator samples originated in the United States, Italy and Spain and spanned the acute and convalescent phases of COVID-19. The material from the prospective study consisted of cDNA or gDNA derived from T cells, B-cell-depleted T cells, or PBMCs. The dataset comprised deeply sampled blood TCRbeta repertoires from subjects exposed to, actively infected with, or recovered from COVID-19. The repertoires were made available in a free public database intended to serve as a resource for research on the immune response to SARS-CoV-2. Samples came from the ongoing ImmuneRACE study (first 160 participants) plus 1,254 subjects from 6 global collaborators. Sample metadata almost always included a de-identified subject ID, COVID-19 status, age in years and sex. Where available, HLA class I and class II types were taken from metadata supplied by the sample provider and were not determined by assay-based typing.

CDR1 and CDR2, per the germline V gene, are KGHSH and LQKENI. The CDR3 sequence holds 14 residues, the cysteine and phenylalanine included. Here the CDR3 DNA is all that survives: 42 bases in frame from base 1. Clipping removes 3 bases from V and 1 base from J, with 0 as the unmatched junction base count. The research as a whole found: The amount of clinical and demographic metadata varied by source and participant and was provided uncurated.

Each collaborating institution followed its own protocols to collect whole blood in K2EDTA tubes. Collaborator samples were shipped for TCRbeta analysis as frozen whole blood, isolated PBMCs, or DNA extracted from either sample type. Details on this clone: It lacks a known antigen. No base-level quality is on record; no much larger clone is a single base apart.

TCRbeta CDR3 regions were amplified from genomic DNA by means of the immunoSEQ Assay, a bias-controlled multiplex PCR. In the paper's pipeline: Nucleated cell counts per sample were estimated from amplification of reference gene primers within the assay. Sequence reads were collapsed and filtered to measure the absolute abundance of every unique TCRbeta CDR3 rearrangement. Productive Simpson clonality was computed per sample as the square root of Simpson's diversity index over productive rearrangements. TCRdb took over this immuneACCESS table, retaining in-frame rearrangements with V and J assigned. Such tables are incomplete; in checked studies, under half of the missing clones stem from an unresolved V gene, and the remainder is unexplained. V and J calls plus clone size are reproduced from that table; the DNA served to infer D and trimming. A total of about 25,000 clones appear in this sample, around 82% of them only once. The biggest ten clones account for more than 1.5% of the sample.

This TCR derives from a man at least 80 years old with active or convalescent COVID-19. The sample comprised peripheral blood. The chain couples TRBV18 to TRBJ2-7, with 10 bases aligning to TRBD1. DNA sequence: TGTGCCAGCTCACCGGGACAGGGGTCCTACGAGCAGTACTTC. Protein translation: CASSPGQGSYEQYF.